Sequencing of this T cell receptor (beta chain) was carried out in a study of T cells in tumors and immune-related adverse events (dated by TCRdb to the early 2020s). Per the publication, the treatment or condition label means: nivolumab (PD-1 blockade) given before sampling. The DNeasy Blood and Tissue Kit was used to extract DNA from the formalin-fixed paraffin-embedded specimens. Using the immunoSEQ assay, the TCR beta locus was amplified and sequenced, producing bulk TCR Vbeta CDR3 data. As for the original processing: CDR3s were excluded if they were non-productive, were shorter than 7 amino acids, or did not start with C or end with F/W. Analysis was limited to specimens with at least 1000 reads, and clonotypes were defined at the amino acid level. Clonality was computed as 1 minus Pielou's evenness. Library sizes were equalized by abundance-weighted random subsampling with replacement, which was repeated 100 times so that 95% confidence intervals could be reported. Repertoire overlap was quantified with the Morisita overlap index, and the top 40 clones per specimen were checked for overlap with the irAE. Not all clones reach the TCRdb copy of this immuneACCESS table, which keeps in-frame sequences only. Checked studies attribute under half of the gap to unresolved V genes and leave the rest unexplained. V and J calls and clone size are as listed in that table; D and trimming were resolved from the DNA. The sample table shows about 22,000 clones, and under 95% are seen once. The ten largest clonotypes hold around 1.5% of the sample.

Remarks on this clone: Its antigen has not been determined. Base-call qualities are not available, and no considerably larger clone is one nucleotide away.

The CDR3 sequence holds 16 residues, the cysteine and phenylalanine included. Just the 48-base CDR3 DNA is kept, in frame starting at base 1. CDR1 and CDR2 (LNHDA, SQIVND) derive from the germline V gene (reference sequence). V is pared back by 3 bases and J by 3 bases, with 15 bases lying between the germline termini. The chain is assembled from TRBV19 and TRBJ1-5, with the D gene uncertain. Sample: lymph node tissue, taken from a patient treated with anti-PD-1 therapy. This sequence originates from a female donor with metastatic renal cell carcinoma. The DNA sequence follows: TGTGCCAGTAGTATCTCCCTCGTAGGAATCAATCAGCCCCAGCATTTT. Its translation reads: CASSISLVGINQPQHF.